These 13 T cell receptor beta chains were all obtained from the same sample, sequenced in a study of T cells in Graves' hyperthyroidism and ophthalmopathy. TCR beta CDR3 region amplification was performed from RNA transcripts. The TCR CDR3 was amplified in a first-round RT-PCR using the HTBI primer set. TCRdb ran MiXCR on the multiplex PCR reads and lists one entry per CDR3 protein. The table includes 450,000 to 650,000 distinct CDR3 sequences, 14% detected once. What was sequenced was blood. These receptors all come from a woman aged 18-29 years with Graves' ophthalmopathy.

This clonotype has at least ten counts. The chain combines TRBV24-1 with TRBJ1-2; the D is unclear. The CDR3 has 12 amino acids. V lost 5 bases and J lost 1, with 4 bases in between. Germline V lookup: CDR1 KGHDR, CDR2 SFDVKD. The DNA for the CDR3 is TGTGCCACCAGTGCCAGTAACTATGGCTACACCTTC. As protein: CATSASNYGYTF.

As concerns this clonotype: This may come from a read error, since a much larger clone is one base off. The missing conserved phenylalanine or tryptophan at the end of this CDR3 makes a read error likely. The chain recombines TRBV18 with TRBJ2-7, with D maybe TRBD2 (6 bases). Germline CDR1 KGHSH, CDR2 LQKENI. The CDR3 loop spans 13 amino acids. Trimming left V 3 bases short and J 2 bases short, with 8 bases between. CDR3 region: CASSPGTPYEQYL. CDR3 nucleotide sequence: TGTGCCAGCTCACCCGGGACTCCCTACGAGCAGTACCTC.

CDR3 protein: CSVGQGRGGYTF. CDR3 DNA: TGCAGCGTGGGACAGGGGCGAGGAGGCTACACCTTC. The rearrangement uses TRBV29-1 and TRBJ1-2, with TRBD1 matching 10 bases. CDR3 length: 12 residues. Trimming cost V 6 bases and J 8 bases; bases outside gene matches: 6. Germline V gene sequence: CDR1 SQVTM, CDR2 ANQGSEA.

This clonotype was observed at least ten times. The chain joins TRBV20-1 to TRBJ2-4; 7 positions match TRBD1. V gave up 8 bases and J gave up 0 bases; unmatched junction bases: 10. The CDR3 is made up of 15 amino acids. CDR1 and CDR2 from the germline V gene are DFQATT and SNEGSKA (reference sequence). CDR3 in amino acids: CSYLPGQLAKNIQYF. The DNA for the CDR3 is TGCAGTTACCTTCCGGGACAGTTAGCCAAAAACATTCAGTACTTC.

Many counts were recorded for this clonotype. V and J are TRBV28 and TRBJ2-7; D possibly corresponds to TRBD1 (8 bases). The CDR3 has 14 amino acids. The germline V and J ends were trimmed by 7 bases and 6 bases, with 19 bases remaining between them. CDR1 is MDHEN and CDR2 is SYDVKM in the germline V gene. CDR3 amino acids: CASTSGQGSSEQYF. In DNA form, the CDR3 reads TGTGCCAGCACTAGCGGACAGGGTTCTAGCGAGCAGTACTTC.

The chain links TRBV13 to TRBJ2-1; weak D call: TRBD2 (6 bases). This CDR3 has 15 residues. Germline-derived CDR1 and CDR2 are PRHDT and FYEKMQ (reference sequence). V was shortened by 1 base and J by 4 bases, with 11 bases between the two germline ends. The CDR3 DNA follows: TGTGCCAGCAGCTTAGAATTGGGACTTTACAATGAGCAGTTCTTC. It yields the protein CASSLELGLYNEQFF.

The J gene is TRBJ2-3, the V gene TRBV6-1, with 9 bases lining up with TRBD1. V shed 9 bases and J 2 bases; nucleotides not matched to a gene: 6. The CDR3 totals 14 residues. The V gene's germline CDR1 is MNHNS and CDR2 SASEGT. The CDR3 bases are TGTGCCAGTAGGACAGGGGAATACACAGATACGCAGTATTTT. Translating it yields CASRTGEYTDTQYF.

This clonotype was detected only a few times. The chain links TRBV29-1 to TRBJ1-2; the match to TRBD1 covers 7 bases. After removal of 6 bases from V and 4 bases from J, the junction contained 17 bases not matched to a gene. Germline CDR1 and CDR2: SQVTM and ANQGSEA. This CDR3 has 16 residues. CDR3 protein: CSVRRGVQGGGYGYTF. DNA for the CDR3: TGCAGCGTCCGCAGAGGGGTCCAGGGGGGAGGCTATGGCTACACCTTC.

This clonotype occurred many times. J is TRBJ2-3 and V is TRBV10-3; weak D call: TRBD2 (6 bases). The CDR3 contains 17 residues. Looked up from germline, CDR1 is ENHRY and CDR2 is SYGVKD. Trimming shortened V by 5 bases and J by 2 bases, and 20 bases separated the two germline ends. The chain's CDR3 is CAISHLPPAGYTDTQYF. The CDR3 DNA sequence: TGTGCCATCAGTCACCTCCCTCCAGCGGGCTACACAGATACGCAGTATTTT.

This clonotype was observed many times. The rearrangement links TRBV20-1 to TRBJ2-3; D assignment may be TRBD1 or TRBD2 (5 bases each). Germline V gene lookup returns CDR1 DFQATT and CDR2 SNEGSKA (reference sequence). Deletions cut 6 bases from V and 2 bases from J, with 12 bases between. This CDR3 spans 13 amino acids. Here the CDR3 DNA reads TGCAGTGCCCCGGGACGGGACACAGATACGCAGTATTTT. Translation: CSAPGRDTDTQYF.

This clonotype showed up many times. This chain connects TRBV20-1 to TRBJ2-1, with 10 bases that match TRBD2. With V trimmed by 3 bases and J by 3 bases, 5 bases remained unmatched. The CDR3 is 15 residues long. From germline, CDR1 is DFQATT and CDR2 SNEGSKA (reference sequence). The DNA of the CDR3 is TGCAGTGCTAGGCCAACTAGCGGGGTCTACAATGAGCAGTTCTTC. It is translated as CSARPTSGVYNEQFF.

There are many counts of this clonotype. The gene calls are TRBV14 and TRBJ2-7; 10 bases map to TRBD2. Germline V gene data show CDR1 as SGHDN and CDR2 as FVKESK. Trimming removed 4 bases from V and 7 bases from J; junction bases left unmatched: 13. The CDR3 consists of 16 residues. The DNA for the CDR3 is TGTGCCAGCAGCCTTGTGGGAGCGGGAGGGCCGTGGGAGCAGTACTTC. Protein: CASSLVGAGGPWEQYF.

This clonotype has just a few counts. This chain uses TRBV3-1 with TRBJ1-2; the match to TRBD1 covers 7 bases. This CDR3 has 14 residues. With V trimmed by 4 bases and J by 4 bases, 6 bases remained unmatched. CDR1 is LGHDT, CDR2 YNNKEL, per germline (reference sequence). The CDR3 bases are TGTGCCAGCAGCCCGGGGAGGGGGCTCTATGGCTACACCTTC. Translation gives CASSPGRGLYGYTF. Full variable domain (missing parts from reference TRBV3-1 and TRBJ1-2): DTAVSQTPKYLVTQMGNDKSIKCEQNLGHDTMYWYKQDSKKFLKIMFSYNNKELIINETVPNRFSPKSPDKAHLNLHINSLELGDSAVYFCASSPGRGLYGYTFGSGTRLTVV.